This T cell receptor (beta chain) was sequenced during a study of tumor-infiltrating lymphocytes in primary liver carcinoma. General study findings and limits: Lower overlap was observed for tumor-adjacent and tumor-blood pairs relative to tumor region pairs.

This CDR3 comprises 15 residues. The germline gives CDR1 SGHVS, CDR2 FNYEAQ. TCR beta cDNA was prepared out of roughly 520 ng total RNA by means of a constant-region primer. Three nested multiplex PCR rounds of slightly modified ARM-PCR generated TCR beta libraries. Each of the first two PCR rounds ran approximately 10 cycles with TRBV1-TRBV30 forward and C-beta reverse primers. TCRdb re-called the multiplex PCR reads through MiXCR, storing one row per CDR3 protein. Among roughly 200,000 distinct CDR3 sequences listed, around four fifths were seen once. Comments on this clonotype: No antigen is known for it. A read error is likely, as this CDR3 ends without the conserved phenylalanine or tryptophan.

From roughly 20-30 mg of unsorted bulk tissue, DNA and RNA were co-extracted together. Patients carried chronic HBV infection without prior treatment. The genes are TRBV7-6 and TRBJ1-6; D is ambiguous. Sequencing used tumor tissue from primary liver carcinoma. The TCR was taken from a man aged 35 to 55 with primary liver carcinoma and hepatitis B virus infection. The CDR3 region is CPSSLAPQVSSPLHL. The CDR3 DNA follows: TGTCCCAGCAGCTTAGCGCCACAAGTGAGTTCACCCCTCCACCTT.